Listed here are 19 T cell receptor beta chains from one sample, sequenced in a study of identical twins. TCRdb itself ran the 5' RACE reads through MiXCR, one entry per CDR3 protein. The sample includes 600,000 to 700,000 distinct CDR3 sequences, approximately 22% of them seen just once. This sample was also put to use in a study of T cells expressing NK-cell markers.

Sequenced: PBMCs. The source of these receptors is a woman younger than 35 in good health.

In DNA form, the CDR3 reads TGTGCCAGCAGGGGGACAGGCGGCTCTATAAATGAGCAGTTCTTC. Its protein product is CASRGTGGSINEQFF. The chain joins TRBV2 to TRBJ2-1, with TRBD1 matching over 8 bases. This CDR3 has 15 amino acids. Germline V CDR1 and CDR2: SNHLY, FYNNEI. Losses at the gene ends were 6 bases for V and 7 bases for J; bases not matched to a gene: 11.

This clonotype appeared a few times. V is TRBV20-1 and J is TRBJ2-7; unclear D gene. The CDR3 has 13 residues. The ends were cut back, 5 bases at V and 6 bases at J, with 17 bases in the middle. Per the germline V gene, CDR1 is DFQATT and CDR2 is SNEGSKA (reference sequence). As DNA, the CDR3 is TGCAGTGCTTTCCCCGAGCCCTCATCCGAGCAGTACTTC. Encoded protein: CSAFPEPSSEQYF.

This clonotype was counted only a few times. This chain connects TRBV9 to TRBJ2-7, with 13 bases identical to TRBD2. Unmatched junction bases numbered 6, after V lost 4 bases and J lost 5 bases. The CDR3 has 15 residues. CDR1 is SGDLS, CDR2 YYNGEE, per germline. CDR3 nucleotides: TGTGCCAGCAGCACCGGACTAGCGGGAGTGAACGAGCAGTACTTC. It codes for CASSTGLAGVNEQYF.

CDR3 DNA: TGTGCCAGCAGTAAGGGGACTAGCGGGAGTGTGGGAACCGGGGAGCTGTTTTTT. Translation: CASSKGTSGSVGTGELFF. The chain couples TRBV11-2 to TRBJ2-2; the match to TRBD2 covers 14 bases. Germline V CDR1 and CDR2: SGHAT, FQNNGV. The CDR3 runs 18 residues. Trimming at V came to 6 bases and at J to 5 bases, leaving 11 bases not matched to a gene.

This clonotype has a handful of counts. V and J are TRBV20-1 and TRBJ2-7; D not resolved. Trimming shortened V by 2 bases and J by 6 bases, and 14 bases separated the two germline ends. In germline, CDR1 is DFQATT, CDR2 SNEGSKA (reference sequence). CDR3 length equals 13 residues. The DNA for the CDR3 is TGCAGTGCTAGAAGGCCGAGCTCCCGCGAGCAGTACTTC. Translating it yields CSARRPSSREQYF.

This chain joins TRBV6-1 and TRBJ1-5; no firm D call. The CDR3 is 15 amino acids. Trimming stripped 0 bases from V and 6 bases from J, with 12 bases between. CDR1 is MNHNS, CDR2 SASEGT, per germline. The CDR3 protein is CASSEARWRAQPQHF. CDR3 in DNA: TGTGCCAGCAGTGAAGCGCGGTGGCGGGCTCAGCCCCAGCATTTT.

Only a few counts were recorded for this clonotype. This chain joins TRBV20-1 and TRBJ2-1; 11 nucleotides line up with TRBD2. CDR1 and CDR2 from the germline V gene are DFQATT and SNEGSKA (reference sequence). The length of the CDR3 is 15 residues. V trimming: 3 bases; J trimming: 6 bases; junction bases outside the gene matches: 7. DNA of the CDR3: TGCAGTGCTAGTTCGGGTAGCGGGAGGGTCAATGAGCAGTTCTTC. Translated: CSASSGSGRVNEQFF.

The sample holds many counts of this clonotype. The rearrangement joins TRBV12-3 or TRBV12-4 to TRBJ2-7, with D unclear. V was trimmed by 3 bases and J by 5 bases, leaving 17 bases between them. The CDR3 totals 15 residues. CDR3 sequence: CASSFLEWGGNEQYF. The CDR3, as DNA: TGTGCCAGCAGTTTCCTAGAGTGGGGTGGGAACGAGCAGTACTTC.

At least ten counts were recorded for this clonotype. This chain links TRBV20-1 with TRBJ1-2; 8 bases are a match to TRBD1. Germline CDR1 and CDR2: DFQATT and SNEGSKA (reference sequence). This CDR3 has 11 amino acids. The V segment lost 6 bases and the J segment 6 bases; nucleotides outside the gene matches: 3. The CDR3 region has the DNA TGCAGTGCAAAACAGGGGGATGGCTACACCTTC. As protein: CSAKQGDGYTF.

This clonotype was seen many times. The rearrangement links TRBV12-3 or TRBV12-4 to TRBJ2-7; D is unresolved. The V end lost 4 bases, the J end lost 7 bases, and 11 bases lay between the germline ends. This CDR3 spans 12 amino acids. Here the CDR3 DNA reads TGTGCCAGCAGTTCTACGGTACTGGAGCAGTACTTC. Amino acids: CASSSTVLEQYF.

Only a few counts were recorded for this clonotype. This chain connects TRBV12-3 or TRBV12-4 to TRBJ1-6; D might be TRBD1 (6 bases). This CDR3 has 13 amino acids. The V gene lost 11 bases and the J gene lost 10 bases, with 18 bases spanning the gap. The chain's CDR3 is CACGQGQESPLHF. The CDR3 DNA follows: TGTGCCTGTGGGCAGGGGCAGGAGTCACCCCTCCACTTT.

There are a few counts of this clonotype. CDR3 residues: CASSPQADVDRKLFF. CDR3 bases: TGTGCCAGCAGCCCGCAGGCGGACGTAGACCGAAAACTGTTTTTT. The chain links TRBV5-5 to TRBJ1-4; the D is unclear. The V gene's germline CDR1 is SGHKS and CDR2 YYEKEE (reference sequence). V dropped 4 bases and J dropped 10 bases, with 20 bases sitting between them. This CDR3 is built from 15 residues.

This clonotype was seen ten or more times. The gene calls are TRBV5-1 and TRBJ2-1; D gene unclear. V lost 3 bases and J 3 bases, leaving 22 bases between the germline ends. The CDR3 extends over 18 amino acids. Germline CDR1 and CDR2: SGHRS and YFSETQ. As DNA, the CDR3 is TGCGCCAGCAGCTCGACCCCGAAGAAAAGCGAATACTACAATGAGCAGTTCTTC. Translation gives CASSSTPKKSEYYNEQFF.

The CDR3 DNA sequence: TGTGCCAGCAGTTGGACTCCCAATCAGCCCCAGCATTTT. This translates into CASSWTPNQPQHF. The chain carries TRBV6-5 and TRBJ1-5; D not resolved. Germline V gene sequence: CDR1 MNHEY, CDR2 SVGAGI. The V end lost 4 bases, the J end lost 3 bases, and 7 bases lay between the germline ends. CDR3 size: 13 residues.

V and J are TRBV29-1 and TRBJ2-7; no definite D call. This CDR3 comprises 14 residues. Per germline, CDR1 SQVTM and CDR2 ANQGSEA. Deletions cut 4 bases from V and 2 bases from J, with 15 bases between. Here the CDR3 reads CSVVLGGRPYEQYF. Written as DNA, the CDR3 is TGCAGCGTTGTTCTGGGCGGCCGGCCCTACGAGCAGTACTTC.

In this sample, this clonotype turned up a few times. The chain employs TRBV19 and TRBJ1-5, with D hard to call. The CDR3 extends over 14 amino acids. Per the germline V gene, CDR1 is LNHDA and CDR2 is SQIVND (reference sequence). Trimming took 3 bases from V and 4 from J, leaving 10 bases between them. This chain's CDR3 is CASSILGDNQPQHF. CDR3 DNA sequence: TGTGCCAGTAGTATCCTGGGAGATAATCAGCCCCAGCATTTT.

This clonotype has more than one count but fewer than ten. The CDR3 DNA reads as TGCAGTGCCCATTCGGACAGGGTAATCCAAGAGACCCAGTACTTC. Amino acids: CSAHSDRVIQETQYF. The V and J genes are TRBV20-1 and TRBJ2-5, with TRBD1 identical over 8 bases. Germline CDR1 and CDR2: DFQATT and SNEGSKA (reference sequence). This CDR3 has 15 residues. Trimming at V came to 6 bases and at J to 1 base, leaving 10 bases not matched to a gene.

This chain connects TRBV29-1 to TRBJ2-7, with TRBD2 matching over 8 bases. The CDR3 extends over 14 amino acids. With V trimmed by 7 bases and J by 0 bases, 8 bases remained unmatched. From germline, CDR1 is SQVTM and CDR2 ANQGSEA. CDR3 amino acids: CSAARGGSSYEQYF. CDR3 nucleotide sequence: TGCAGCGCCGCCCGGGGGGGGAGCTCCTACGAGCAGTACTTC.

The chain is built from TRBV4-1 and TRBJ2-5; 8 bases match TRBD2. With V trimmed by 5 bases and J by 2 bases, 7 bases remained unmatched. This CDR3 has 15 residues. Germline CDR1 is MGHRA and CDR2 is YSYEKL. The CDR3 coding sequence is TGCGCCAGCAGCTCACCTACTAGCGGACAAGAGACCCAGTACTTC. Protein sequence: CASSSPTSGQETQYF.